The 10 T cell receptor beta chains listed next were all sequenced from one sample in a study of shared clonotypes between healthy human individuals (dated by TCRdb to 2019 to 2021). For the CD8 naive samples, CD45RO-negative cells were positively selected for CCR7, yielding a CD45RA+CCR7+ population from which TemRA cells were excluded. Library preparation was by the immunoSEQ multiplex PCR assay. TCRdb's version of the immuneACCESS table is confined to in-frame rearrangements and falls short of the full clone set. An unresolved V gene accounts for under half of the shortfall where checked; the remainder is of unknown origin. This sample gives about 2 million clones in total; approximately 94% of them show up just once. 1% to 1.5% of the sample comes from the top ten. The source material was naive CD8+ T cells sorted from blood. The cell subset or site label of this sample denotes: CD45RA+CCR7+. The receptors here all came from a man aged 18 to 29 in good health.

V is TRBV4-3 and J is TRBJ2-2; no clear D gene. This CDR3 spans 15 amino acids. Germline CDR1 is LGHNA and CDR2 is YSLEER. V was shortened by 0 bases and J by 1 base, with 6 bases between the two germline ends. CDR3 DNA sequence: TGCGCCAGCAGCCAAGATTTCGAGAACACCGGGGAGCTGTTTTTT. It specifies CASSQDFENTGELFF.

J is TRBJ1-2 and V is TRBV18, with 9 bases aligning to TRBD1. The V and J ends lost 5 bases and 4 bases, in that order; junction bases with no gene match: 8. Per germline, CDR1 KGHSH and CDR2 LQKENI. This CDR3 is 15 amino acids long. In DNA form, the CDR3 reads TGTGCCAGCTCAACAACAGGGGGCGCGTTCTATGGCTACACCTTC. Protein: CASSTTGGAFYGYTF.

Concerning this clone itself: Other DNA sequences in the sample encode the same CDR3. V usage is TRBV18 and J usage is TRBJ2-7; D is unclear. The CDR3 extends over 12 amino acids. Germline CDR1 and CDR2: KGHSH and LQKENI. Trimming removed 6 bases at V and 4 bases at J, with 10 bases between. The CDR3 sequence: CASSPGFYEQYF. As DNA, the CDR3 is TGTGCCAGCTCTCCGGGTTTTTACGAGCAGTACTTC.

The J gene is TRBJ2-1, the V gene TRBV28, with 7 bases fitting TRBD2. Germline CDR1 reads MDHEN; CDR2 reads SYDVKM. With V trimmed by 4 bases and J by 2 bases, 5 bases remained unmatched. The CDR3 runs to 15 residues. The CDR3 protein is CASSSTSDPYNEQFF. The CDR3 DNA follows: TGTGCCAGCAGTTCCACTAGCGACCCCTACAATGAGCAGTTCTTC. The entire variable domain, with the rest obtained from reference TRBV28 and TRBJ2-1, is as follows: DVKVTQSSRYLVKRTGEKVFLECVQDMDHENMFWYRQDPGLGLRLIYFSYDVKMKEKGDIPEGYSVSREKKERFSLILESASTNQTSMYLCASSSTSDPYNEQFFGPGTRLTVL.

This sequence joins TRBV9 and TRBJ1-1; 9 bases line up with TRBD1. Germline V CDR1 and CDR2: SGDLS, YYNGEE. The CDR3 is made up of 13 amino acids. J gave up 8 bases and V 4 bases, and 6 bases lay outside the gene matches. In nucleotides, the CDR3 is TGTGCCAGCAGCACAACCGGGACAGGGGAAGCTTTCTTT. The encoded protein is CASSTTGTGEAFF.

The V and J genes are TRBV5-1 and TRBJ2-3; TRBD2 aligns across 8 bases. The germline CDR1 and CDR2 sequences are SGHRS and YFSETQ. The CDR3 contains 16 residues. V shed 1 base and J 2 bases; nucleotides not matched to a gene: 6. The CDR3 DNA follows: TGCGCCAGCAGCTTGACTAGCGGCGAATTCACAGATACGCAGTATTTT. Encoded protein: CASSLTSGEFTDTQYF. The full variable domain, its missing parts supplied by reference TRBV5-1 and TRBJ2-3, is KAGVTQTPRYLIKTRGQQVTLSCSPISGHRSVSWYQQTPGQGLQFLFEYFSETQRNKGNFPGRFSGRQFSNSRSEMNVSTLELGDSALYLCASSLTSGEFTDTQYFGPGTRLTVL.

DNA of the CDR3: TGTGCCAGCAGTTTGGGGGACCTGAGGGCCCAGTACTTC. This gives the protein CASSLGDLRAQYF. The rearrangement uses TRBV27 and TRBJ2-5; D possibly uses TRBD1 or TRBD2 (5 bases each). The CDR3 is 13 amino acids. Trimming pared 3 bases from V and 9 bases from J, leaving 14 bases between. Germline-derived CDR1 and CDR2 are MNHEY and SMNVEV (reference sequence).

The V call is TRBV6-5, the J call TRBJ2-1; tentatively, D is TRBD2 (5 bases). The CDR3 spans 14 residues. The germline gives CDR1 MNHEY, CDR2 SVGAGI. The germline V and J ends were trimmed by 5 bases and 7 bases, with 15 bases remaining between them. CDR3 DNA: TGTGCCAGCAGTACCGGACTGAACCCGAATGAGCAGTTCTTC. It specifies CASSTGLNPNEQFF.

The chain joins TRBV14 to TRBJ2-2; D is unresolved. This CDR3 has 16 residues. The ends were cut back, 6 bases at V and 1 base at J, with 15 bases in the middle. CDR1 and CDR2 (germline): SGHDN, FVKESK. This CDR3 is CASSLLDAMNTGELFF. CDR3 DNA sequence: TGTGCCAGCAGTCTTCTAGACGCCATGAACACCGGGGAGCTGTTTTTT.

CDR3 nucleotide sequence: TGTGCCAGCAGCGCCTTCAGGGGATTCCAAGAGACCCAGTACTTC. Amino acid sequence: CASSAFRGFQETQYF. The chain couples TRBV11-2 to TRBJ2-5, with a possible D match to TRBD1 (6 bases). Between the trimmed V and J ends, which lost 5 bases and 1 base, there was a span of 14 bases. Germline values: CDR1 SGHAT, CDR2 FQNNGV. CDR3 length equals 15 residues.